Presented here are 30 T cell receptor beta chains from one specimen sequenced in a study of T cell repertoires in cytomegalovirus infection. Antigens of these TCRs are unknown. TCRdb independently ran MiXCR on the reads; one entry per CDR3 protein. The table includes approximately 110,000 distinct CDR3 sequences, about 9.5% detected once. Sequenced material: PBMCs, sequenced either directly or after in vitro stimulation (not recorded which). The source is a human donor in good health (CMV status not recorded). Some clones in this sample may be carry-over from other donors' samples.

Of note for this clonotype: This may be a read error, as it is one base from a much larger clone. This chain connects TRBV10-3 to TRBJ2-6; tentatively, D is TRBD1 (7 bases). Germline CDR1 reads ENHRY; CDR2 reads SYGVKD. The CDR3 length is 17 residues. For the CDR3, the DNA is TGTGCCATCAGAGGAGGGACAGATCATTCTGGGACCAACGTCCTGACTTTC. Amino acid sequence: CAIRGGTDHSGTNVLTF.

This clonotype came up many times. V gene TRBV6-2 or TRBV6-3 combines with J gene TRBJ1-1; no clear D gene. The V and J ends lost 2 bases and 7 bases respectively, with 5 bases between them. The CDR3 spans 11 residues. Germline-derived CDR1 and CDR2 are MNHEY and SVGEGT. The DNA for the CDR3 is TGTGCCAGCAGTTACGGGGTTGAAGCTTTCTTT. Residues: CASSYGVEAFF.

This sequence joins TRBV7-6 and TRBJ2-3, with 7 bases identical to TRBD1. This CDR3 contains 13 residues. With 9 bases clipped from V and 4 bases from J, the junction kept 7 bases outside the gene matches. The germline V gene encodes CDR1 SGHVS and CDR2 FNYEAQ. The CDR3 spells CASAGQVADTQYF. CDR3 in DNA: TGTGCCAGTGCCGGACAGGTCGCAGATACGCAGTATTTT.

The V call is TRBV7-2, the J call TRBJ1-2; no clear D. The CDR3 consists of 13 residues. In germline, CDR1 is SGHTA, CDR2 FQGNSA. The V end lost 1 base, the J end lost 8 bases, and 11 bases lay between the germline ends. CDR3 in DNA: TGTGCCAGCAGCTTAGACAGCCCTAAGGGCTACACCTTC. Amino acid sequence: CASSLDSPKGYTF.

This clonotype was recorded many times. The genes are TRBV9 and TRBJ2-5; the D is unclear. CDR3 length: 17 residues. The germline V gene encodes CDR1 SGDLS and CDR2 YYNGEE. The V gene lost 4 bases and the J gene lost 2 bases, with 21 bases spanning the gap. The CDR3, as DNA: TGTGCCAGCAGCAGAGACGTCGGAATAGTAAAACAAGAGACCCAGTACTTC. Translation: CASSRDVGIVKQETQYF.

This clonotype has ten or more counts. This chain's CDR3 is CASSFPHGSRGTDTQYF. CDR3 nucleotides: TGTGCCAGCAGCTTCCCCCACGGGAGTAGGGGCACAGATACGCAGTATTTT. V gene TRBV7-2 combines with J gene TRBJ2-3; D may be TRBD2 (6 bases). The germline V gene has CDR1 SGHTA and CDR2 FQGNSA. CDR3 length: 17 amino acids. V shed 3 bases and J shed 1 base, with 17 bases lying between them.

Details on this clonotype: Given a much more abundant clone one base away, this may be a read error. This rearrangement joins TRBV19 to TRBJ1-4, with 7 positions matching TRBD1. Germline V lookup: CDR1 LNHDA, CDR2 SQIVND (reference sequence). The CDR3 sequence is 14 residues long. The CDR3 reads CASSTGTADEILFF. The CDR3 region has the DNA TGTGCCAGTAGTACCGGGACAGCTGATGAAATACTGTTTTTT.

The chain links TRBV3-1 to TRBJ2-1, with a tentative D call TRBD2 (6 bases). Germline V gene sequence: CDR1 LGHDT, CDR2 YNNKEL (reference sequence). The CDR3 has 11 amino acids. Trimming pared 4 bases from V and 16 bases from J, leaving 14 bases between. The CDR3 is CASSLADNAFF. The CDR3 DNA is TGTGCCAGCAGCCTAGCGGACAATGCATTCTTC.

This clonotype was counted many times. The V call is TRBV19, the J call TRBJ2-2; D unresolved. The CDR3 consists of 14 residues. Germline-derived CDR1 and CDR2 are LNHDA and SQIVND (reference sequence). Trimming took 3 bases from V and 5 from J, leaving 10 bases between them. CDR3: CASSIELSTGELFF. DNA for the CDR3: TGTGCCAGTAGTATCGAGCTGTCTACCGGGGAGCTGTTTTTT.

The chain combines TRBV29-1 with TRBJ2-1; 10 bases are shared with TRBD2. The germline gives CDR1 SQVTM, CDR2 ANQGSEA. J gave up 4 bases and V 4 bases, and 4 bases lay outside the gene matches. CDR3 length: 14 residues. CDR3 nucleotides: TGCAGCGTTGGGGCTAGCGGGGGTTACAATGAGCAGTTCTTC. Amino acid sequence: CSVGASGGYNEQFF.

This clonotype has ten or more counts. The V call is TRBV7-3, the J call TRBJ2-3, with 13 nucleotides matching TRBD2. Unmatched junction bases numbered 6, after V lost 5 bases and J lost 4 bases. Germline V lookup: CDR1 SGHTA, CDR2 FQGTGA. This CDR3 contains 16 residues. The DNA for the CDR3 is TGTGCCAGCAGCCTCGGACTAGCGGGAGCAGCAGATACGCAGTATTTT. As protein: CASSLGLAGAADTQYF.

This clonotype was observed a handful of times. The chain recombines TRBV19 with TRBJ1-5; tentatively, D is TRBD1 (5 bases). Germline V gene lookup returns CDR1 LNHDA and CDR2 SQIVND (reference sequence). CDR3 length: 12 amino acids. V lost 9 bases to trimming and J lost 5 bases, with 11 bases between them. The CDR3 spells CASTTADQPQHF. DNA of the CDR3: TGTGCCAGCACGACAGCAGATCAGCCCCAGCATTTT. Variable domain in full (rest from reference TRBV19 and TRBJ1-5): DGGITQSPKYLFRKEGQNVTLSCEQNLNHDAMYWYRQDPGQGLRLIYYSQIVNDFQKGDIAEGYSVSREKKESFPLTVTSAQKNPTAFYLCASTTADQPQHFGDGTRLSIL.

This clonotype was detected ten times or more. This chain uses TRBV7-2 with TRBJ2-7; D ambiguous. V lost 1 base and J lost 6, with 10 bases in between. This CDR3 is 13 amino acids long. The V gene's germline CDR1 is SGHTA and CDR2 FQGNSA. The CDR3 nucleotides are TGTGCCAGCAGCTTAGGTGCGGCCCGCGAGCAGTACTTC. It translates to CASSLGAAREQYF.

Concerning this clonotype itself: A clone one base away is much larger, so this may be a read error. The rearrangement links TRBV4-1 to TRBJ2-7; D gene ambiguous. The CDR3 covers 17 residues. CDR1 MGHRA and CDR2 YSYEKL come from the germline V gene. The chain's CDR3 is CASSQDLDGPYSYGQYF. DNA for the CDR3: TGCGCCAGCAGCCAAGATCTCGACGGACCCTACTCCTACGGGCAGTACTTC.

The chain couples TRBV19 to TRBJ2-1; 11 bases fit TRBD2. The trim removed 4 bases at V and 2 bases at J, leaving 4 bases unmatched. Germline CDR1 is LNHDA and CDR2 is SQIVND (reference sequence). This CDR3 region has 16 residues. The CDR3 here is CASSKTSGTPYNEQFF. CDR3 DNA sequence: TGTGCCAGTAGTAAGACTAGCGGGACCCCCTACAATGAGCAGTTCTTC.

In this sample, this clonotype turned up many times. The chain has TRBV7-2 and TRBJ2-5, with D tentatively TRBD1 (6 bases). V shed 3 bases and J shed 5 bases, with 13 bases lying between them. Per germline, CDR1 SGHTA and CDR2 FQGNSA. CDR3 length equals 14 residues. Here the CDR3 reads CASSFLGAGETQYF. Written as DNA, the CDR3 is TGTGCCAGCAGCTTTTTGGGGGCTGGGGAGACCCAGTACTTC.

Of note for this clonotype: A read error is possible here, since a much larger clone lies one base away. The chain employs TRBV27 and TRBJ1-2; D is uncertain. V lost 1 base to trimming and J lost 2 bases, with 5 bases between them. Germline values: CDR1 MNHEY, CDR2 SMNVEV (reference sequence). This CDR3 has 13 amino acids. DNA for the CDR3: TGTGCCAGCAGTTTATGGCAGAACTATGGCTACACCTTC. Amino acids: CASSLWQNYGYTF.

This clonotype was seen many times. This chain joins TRBV5-6 and TRBJ1-4, with TRBD1 matching over 9 bases. J was trimmed by 7 bases and V by 4 bases; bases with no gene match: 8. CDR1 and CDR2 (germline): SGHDT, YYEEEE. The CDR3 sequence is 15 residues long. This chain's CDR3 is CASSDGQGRPEKLFF. CDR3 nucleotides: TGTGCCAGCAGCGACGGACAGGGGAGGCCTGAAAAACTGTTTTTT.

This clonotype was seen at least ten times. The V and J genes are TRBV12-3 or TRBV12-4 and TRBJ1-2; D perhaps matches TRBD1 (5 bases). This CDR3 spans 14 amino acids. Trimming took 6 bases from V and 6 from J, leaving 17 bases between them. The CDR3 here is CASRKKGRRDGYTF. In DNA form, the CDR3 reads TGTGCCAGCAGAAAGAAGGGACGGCGTGATGGCTACACCTTC.

Only a few counts were recorded for this clonotype. The chain has TRBV5-5 and TRBJ2-1; D is undetermined. Deletions cut 1 base from V and 12 bases from J, with 14 bases between. CDR3 size: 13 residues. Germline V gene lookup returns CDR1 SGHKS and CDR2 YYEKEE (reference sequence). CDR3 residues: CASSLISVSGQFF. CDR3 DNA sequence: TGTGCCAGCAGCTTGATTTCTGTCTCCGGGCAGTTCTTC.

This clonotype was detected only once. A much larger clonotype is one base distant, so this may be a read error. Given the absence of the conserved phenylalanine or tryptophan at the CDR3 end, a read error is likely. This chain uses TRBV6-5 with TRBJ1-5; D ambiguous. CDR1 and CDR2 from the germline V gene are MNHEY and SVGAGI. CDR3 length equals 15 residues. Trimming removed 2 bases from V and 1 base from J, with 9 bases in between. CDR3 residues: CASSYSVNSNQPQHL. The CDR3 DNA follows: TGTGCCAGCAGTTACAGTGTTAACAGCAATCAGCCCCAGCATCTT.

This clonotype was counted many times. The chain recombines TRBV7-9 with TRBJ2-3; D call uncertain. The germline V and J ends were trimmed by 5 bases and 8 bases, with 11 bases remaining between them. Germline CDR1 reads SEHNR; CDR2 reads FQNEAQ (reference sequence). This CDR3 is 12 amino acids long. The CDR3 loop is CASSVDPITQYF. The CDR3 DNA reads TGTGCCAGCAGCGTAGACCCGATTACGCAGTATTTT.

This clonotype was observed many times. This chain joins TRBV7-2 and TRBJ2-7; no clear D gene. Deletions cut 5 bases from V and 4 bases from J, with 18 bases between. CDR3 size: 15 residues. Germline V lookup: CDR1 SGHTA, CDR2 FQGNSA. As DNA, the CDR3 is TGTGCCAGCAGCAGGCCGGGCCAAAGGCCTTACGAGCAGTACTTC. Protein product: CASSRPGQRPYEQYF.

This clonotype was seen at least ten times. The V gene is TRBV7-9, the J gene TRBJ2-7; 10 bases align to TRBD1. The CDR3 runs to 16 residues. The J segment lost 2 bases and the V segment lost 5 bases, leaving 9 bases of the junction unmatched. From germline, CDR1 is SEHNR and CDR2 FQNEAQ (reference sequence). Written as DNA, the CDR3 is TGTGCCAGCAGCCGAGCCCGGGACAGGGGAACCTACGAGCAGTACGTC. This encodes CASSRARDRGTYEQYV.

This clonotype was detected only a few times. The chain has TRBV4-2 and TRBJ1-1; D is unclear. Trimming shortened V by 3 bases and J by 8 bases, and 10 bases separated the two germline ends. Germline CDR1 reads LGHNA; CDR2 reads YNFKEQ. This CDR3 comprises 12 residues. CDR3 residues: CASSHALGEAFF. CDR3 sequence (DNA): TGTGCCAGCAGCCACGCCCTGGGAGAAGCTTTCTTT.

For this clonotype: A read error is possible here, since a much larger clone lies one base away. This chain joins TRBV7-6 and TRBJ2-2; D tentatively reads TRBD1 or TRBD2 (6 bases each). Germline CDR1 is SGHVS and CDR2 is FNYEAQ. CDR3 size: 17 residues. DNA for the CDR3: TGTGCCAGCAGCTTAGAGACCGACAGGACCCGACTTCGGGAGCTGTCTTTT. Translating gives CASSLETDRTRLRELSF.

This clonotype came up many times. This chain uses TRBV7-2 with TRBJ2-3; D is unclear. Germline CDR1 is SGHTA and CDR2 is FQGNSA. V lost 4 bases to trimming and J lost 1 base, with 9 bases between them. The CDR3 is 14 residues long. The DNA for the CDR3 is TGTGCCAGCAGCTCGATTCGCCGCACAGATACGCAGTATTTT. This sequence encodes CASSSIRRTDTQYF.

CDR3 loop: CASSEWLGGGAGETQYF. The CDR3 DNA follows: TGTGCCAGCAGTGAATGGCTAGGAGGGGGCGCCGGAGAGACCCAGTACTTC. The V and J genes are TRBV6-1 and TRBJ2-5, with a tentative D call TRBD1 (7 bases). The CDR3 length is 17 residues. Trimming took 2 bases from V and 4 from J, leaving 20 bases between them. Germline CDR1 reads MNHNS; CDR2 reads SASEGT.

This clonotype was recorded a few times. The rearrangement joins TRBV28 to TRBJ2-2, with a possible D match to TRBD2 (5 bases). Trimming left V 8 bases short and J 1 base short, with 11 bases between. Germline CDR1 reads MDHEN; CDR2 reads SYDVKM. CDR3 length: 14 residues. CDR3 in amino acids: CASSGRENTGELFF. The CDR3 region has the DNA TGTGCCAGCTCCGGACGGGAGAACACCGGGGAGCTGTTTTTT.

This chain joins TRBV2 and TRBJ2-7; possible D gene TRBD1, 5 bases. This CDR3 contains 16 residues. V lost 0 bases and J 4 bases, leaving 16 bases between the germline ends. The germline V gene encodes CDR1 SNHLY and CDR2 FYNNEI. The CDR3 nucleotides read TGTGCCAGCAGTGAAGCGCGTCAGGGTACTCAGTACGAGCAGTACTTC. Translated: CASSEARQGTQYEQYF.